The 20 T cell receptor beta chains in this list originate from one sample, sequenced in a study of blood T cell repertoires in COVID-19. Sequencing was performed with immunoSEQ multiplex PCR; in TCRdb, only in-frame clones are kept and a portion is missing. The repertoire holds around 250,000 clones, around 91% seen once, with around 2.3% in the top ten. Sequenced input: peripheral blood. These receptors all come from a woman aged 60-70 years with COVID-19, enrolled during active disease.

This clone occurred a few times. The rearrangement links TRBV19 to TRBJ1-2, with 11 bases fitting TRBD1. This CDR3 has 15 residues. Per germline, CDR1 LNHDA and CDR2 SQIVND (reference sequence). The ends lost 5 bases at V and 4 bases at J; junction bases unmatched: 6. The CDR3 coding sequence is TGTGCCAGTAGTTCACCGGGACAGGGGGTCTATGGCTACACCTTC. Protein sequence: CASSSPGQGVYGYTF.

The rearrangement uses TRBV5-4 and TRBJ2-7, with TRBD2 as a possible D gene (5 bases). The germline CDR1 and CDR2 sequences are SGHNT and YYREEE (reference sequence). V lost 0 bases and J lost 6, with 10 bases in between. The CDR3 covers 13 residues. The CDR3, as DNA: TGTGCCAGCAGCTTGGCGGGGTCCCGCGAGCAGTACTTC. This translates into CASSLAGSREQYF.

The chain links TRBV4-3 to TRBJ1-2; tentative D call: TRBD1 (6 bases). The CDR3 consists of 16 residues. Germline CDR1 reads LGHNA; CDR2 reads YSLEER. V lost 4 bases, J lost 7 bases, and 22 bases lay in between. The CDR3 nucleotides are TGCGCCAGCAGCCCTCAGATTACAGGGTTCGGACGTGGCTACACCTTC. This gives the protein CASSPQITGFGRGYTF.

The chain has TRBV14 and TRBJ1-1; D is possibly TRBD1 (5 bases). V lost 5 bases and J lost 3, with 13 bases in between. Germline CDR1 SGHDN, CDR2 FVKESK. There are 14 residues in the CDR3. The CDR3 here is CASSRQFRDTEAFF. As DNA, the CDR3 is TGTGCCAGCAGCAGACAGTTCCGGGACACTGAAGCTTTCTTT.

In the case of this clone: The same CDR3 also results from other DNA sequences found in this sample. The J gene is TRBJ1-1, the V gene TRBV18; 10 positions agree with TRBD1. Germline loops: CDR1 KGHSH, CDR2 LQKENI. Trimming at V came to 3 bases and at J to 7 bases, leaving 2 bases not matched to a gene. The CDR3 totals 13 residues. CDR3 loop: CASSPGTGVEAFF. DNA of the CDR3: TGTGCCAGCTCACCGGGGACAGGGGTTGAAGCTTTCTTT.

V usage is TRBV11-3 and J usage is TRBJ2-3, with TRBD1 matching 8 bases. J was trimmed by 4 bases and V by 1 base; bases with no gene match: 10. There are 17 residues in the CDR3. Germline V gives CDR1 SGHNT, CDR2 YENEEA. CDR3 DNA: TGTGCCAGCAGCTTAGCGGGGCTACAGGGGGAGGCAGATACGCAGTATTTT. This sequence encodes CASSLAGLQGEADTQYF.

The chain carries TRBV12-5 and TRBJ1-5; D is uncertain. Per germline, CDR1 LGHNT and CDR2 FRNRAP. V shed 1 base and J shed 2 bases, with 15 bases lying between them. CDR3 length: 17 residues. The DNA for the CDR3 is TGTGCTAGTGGTTTGGATAAGTTCGGAGTACGCAATCAGCCCCAGCATTTT. Its translation is CASGLDKFGVRNQPQHF.

V usage is TRBV9 and J usage is TRBJ1-2; the match to TRBD1 covers 8 bases. From germline, CDR1 is SGDLS and CDR2 YYNGEE. V shed 0 bases and J 4 bases; nucleotides not matched to a gene: 5. The CDR3 covers 15 residues. The CDR3 bases are TGTGCCAGCAGCGTAGCGGGACAGGCCCTCTATGGCTACACCTTC. Amino acids: CASSVAGQALYGYTF.

The rearrangement uses TRBV4-1 and TRBJ2-7; TRBD2 aligns across 14 bases. Germline CDR1 and CDR2: MGHRA and YSYEKL. The J segment lost 3 bases and the V segment lost 1 base, leaving 2 bases of the junction unmatched. The CDR3 runs to 16 residues. CDR3 nucleotides: TGCGCCAGCAGCCAAGGGACTAGCGGGGGGATCTACGAGCAGTACTTC. Its translation: CASSQGTSGGIYEQYF.

The chain recombines TRBV3-1 (or the pseudogene TRBV3-2) with TRBJ1-5; 9 nucleotides agree with TRBD1. There are 15 residues in the CDR3. Germline V lookup: CDR1 LGHDT, CDR2 YNNKEL (reference sequence). The junction had 3 bases not matched to a gene; V was cut back by 5 bases and J by 1 base. This CDR3 is CASSRQGDSNQPQHF. The CDR3 DNA reads TGTGCCAGCAGCAGACAGGGGGACAGCAATCAGCCCCAGCATTTT.

The chain employs TRBV30 and TRBJ1-3; D is unclear. This CDR3 is 14 amino acids long. CDR1 and CDR2 from the germline V gene are GTSNPN and SVGIG (reference sequence). Trimming removed 0 bases from V and 1 base from J, with 7 bases in between. Here the CDR3 DNA reads TGTGCCTGGAGTGTGTTGAGATCTGGAAACACCATATATTTT. Its protein is CAWSVLRSGNTIYF.

The V and J genes are TRBV15 and TRBJ1-1, with 9 bases fitting TRBD1. The CDR3 spans 16 residues. The V segment lost 3 bases and the J segment 4 bases; nucleotides outside the gene matches: 9. Germline CDR1 reads LNHNV; CDR2 reads YYDKDF (reference sequence). CDR3 nucleotides: TGTGCCACCAGCAGCCCCCCCGGGACAGGGATCACTGAAGCTTTCTTT. This codes for CATSSPPGTGITEAFF.

The count of this clone is one. The V and J genes are TRBV5-8 and TRBJ1-3, with TRBD1 matching 7 bases. J gave up 0 bases and V 4 bases, and 7 bases lay outside the gene matches. This CDR3 contains 16 residues. Germline V lookup: CDR1 SGHTS, CDR2 YDEGEE. The CDR3 region has the DNA TGTGCCAGCAGCCGCATTTGGGACAGCTCTGGAAACACCATATATTTT. The encoded protein is CASSRIWDSSGNTIYF.

Of note for this clone: The same CDR3 is also encoded by other DNA sequences in this sample. The gene calls are TRBV4-3 and TRBJ1-2, with D possibly TRBD1 on 6 matching bases. V lost 0 bases and J lost 7, with 9 bases in between. The CDR3 extends over 13 amino acids. In germline, CDR1 is LGHNA, CDR2 YSLEER. The CDR3 reads CASSQDFRGGYTF. The DNA of the CDR3 is TGCGCCAGCAGCCAAGACTTCAGGGGTGGCTACACCTTC.

This clone was seen a handful of times. V and J are TRBV18 and TRBJ2-1; no firm D call. In germline, CDR1 is KGHSH, CDR2 LQKENI. The CDR3 loop spans 16 amino acids. With 6 bases removed from V and 2 bases from J, the gap between germline ends came to 17 bases. This chain's CDR3 is CASSLPTAHPYNEQFF. The CDR3 nucleotides read TGTGCCAGCTCCCTCCCTACAGCCCATCCCTACAATGAGCAGTTCTTC.

V and J are TRBV6-2 or TRBV6-3 and TRBJ2-1, with 14 positions matching TRBD2. CDR3 length: 17 residues. V gave up 5 bases and J gave up 4 bases; unmatched junction bases: 7. Germline V CDR1 and CDR2: MNHEY, SVGEGT. CDR3 DNA: TGTGCCAGCAGTCCCGGGACTAGCGGGAGTAGTTACAATGAGCAGTTCTTC. Encoded protein: CASSPGTSGSSYNEQFF.

The J gene is TRBJ2-7, the V gene TRBV4-1; 8 bases are shared with TRBD1. Germline lookup yields CDR1 MGHRA and CDR2 YSYEKL. The CDR3 extends over 14 amino acids. Trimming took 3 bases from V and 3 from J; bases not matched to a gene: 4. DNA of the CDR3: TGCGCCAGCAGCCAGGTAGACAGGGGCTACGAGCAGTACTTC. The encoded protein is CASSQVDRGYEQYF.

V gene TRBV18 combines with J gene TRBJ1-6; TRBD1 is a possible D gene (6 bases). The CDR3 covers 14 residues. Trimming removed 5 bases at V and 6 bases at J, with 11 bases between. Germline V gives CDR1 KGHSH, CDR2 LQKENI. CDR3 sequence: CASSADRINSPLHF. In DNA form, the CDR3 reads TGTGCCAGCTCAGCCGACAGGATTAATTCACCCCTCCACTTT. Filled out from reference TRBV18 and TRBJ1-6, the complete variable domain reads NAGVMQNPRHLVRRRGQEARLRCSPMKGHSHVYWYRQLPEEGLKFMVYLQKENIIDESGMPKERFSAEFPKEGPSILRIQQVVRGDSAAYFCASSADRINSPLHFGNGTRLTVT.

This clone was seen more than once but under ten times. V usage is TRBV28 and J usage is TRBJ1-5, with 9 bases fitting TRBD1. Losses at the gene ends were 6 bases for V and 3 bases for J; bases not matched to a gene: 12. This CDR3 has 17 residues. Germline V CDR1 and CDR2: MDHEN, SYDVKM. The CDR3 reads CASREYRGQGPNQPQHF. The CDR3 coding sequence is TGTGCCAGCAGGGAATACCGGGGACAGGGACCCAATCAGCCCCAGCATTTT. The complete variable domain, with remaining parts taken from reference TRBV28 and TRBJ1-5, reads DVKVTQSSRYLVKRTGEKVFLECVQDMDHENMFWYRQDPGLGLRLIYFSYDVKMKEKGDIPEGYSVSREKKERFSLILESASTNQTSMYLCASREYRGQGPNQPQHFGDGTRLSIL.

The chain carries TRBV19 and TRBJ2-5; 15 bases line up with TRBD2. The germline V gene has CDR1 LNHDA and CDR2 SQIVND (reference sequence). CDR3 size: 16 residues. V lost 4 bases and J lost 5; bases outside the gene matches: 5. The CDR3 DNA reads TGTGCCAGTAGTACCCCAGGGACTAGCGGGGGGGAGACCCAGTACTTC. This encodes CASSTPGTSGGETQYF.